The rows below give T cell receptor beta chains drawn from one sample of a study of blood T cell repertoires in COVID-19. Sequenced by immunoSEQ multiplex PCR; TCRdb stores in-frame clones only, minus some. The table shows some 150,000 clones, with about four fifths occurring only once. Specimen: PBMCs or T cells enriched from blood (not recorded which). The receptors were gathered from a woman between 45 and 60 years old in a cohort exposed to, infected with or recovered from COVID-19 (not recorded which). Both conserved end residues are part of each CDR3. D genes are given only for firm matches. Some rows have no size entry. The others give once, few or many, or a class for an expanded clone.

v_gene	d_gene	j_gene	abundance	CDR3aa	CDR3nt
TRBV30	NA	TRBJ1-6	once	CACKATPNSPLHF	TGTGCCTGTAAGGCGACTCCCAATTCACCCCTCCACTTT
TRBV5-1	TRBD2	TRBJ2-3	once	CASRVAGEPTDTQYF	TGCGCCAGCAGAGTAGCGGGGGAGCCCACAGATACGCAGTATTTT
TRBV15	TRBD1	TRBJ1-4	NA	CATSRDRGNEKLFF	TGTGCCACCAGCAGAGACAGGGGGAATGAAAAACTGTTTTTT
TRBV5-1	NA	TRBJ2-5	NA	CASSLSRPDQETQYF	TGCGCCAGCAGCTTGTCTCGTCCGGACCAAGAGACCCAGTACTTC
TRBV18	NA	TRBJ2-4	NA	CASSPQAGVDIQYF	TGTGCCAGCTCACCACAGGCAGGGGTTGACATTCAGTACTTC
TRBV6-5	TRBD1	TRBJ2-1	NA	CASSLTGYNEQFF	TGTGCCAGCAGTTTGACAGGGTACAATGAGCAGTTCTTC
TRBV4-2	TRBD1	TRBJ1-6	NA	CASSPFLGDRGNSPLHF	TGTGCCAGCAGCCCCTTCCTTGGGGACAGGGGCAATTCACCCCTCCACTTT
TRBV12-3/TRBV12-4	NA	TRBJ1-3	NA	CASSPPGVDTIYF	TGTGCCAGCTCTCCTCCGGGGGTGGACACCATATATTTT
TRBV5-1	NA	TRBJ2-1	NA	CASSLAGGGTTYEQFF	TGCGCCAGCAGCTTGGCCGGTGGGGGGACCACGTATGAGCAGTTCTTC
TRBV19	NA	TRBJ1-5	NA	CASSGQPLAPQHF	TGTGCCAGTAGCGGACAGCCACTCGCCCCCCAGCATTTT
TRBV5-1	NA	TRBJ2-1	NA	CASSRQASSTYNEQFF	TGCGCCAGCAGCCGACAGGCCTCTTCGACCTACAATGAGCAGTTCTTC
TRBV28	NA	TRBJ1-4	NA	CASSFSLATNEKLFF	TGTGCCAGCAGTTTCTCATTAGCGACTAATGAAAAACTGTTTTTT
TRBV4-3	TRBD2	TRBJ2-3	NA	CASSQIAGGPGDTQYF	TGCGCCAGCAGCCAGATAGCGGGGGGGCCTGGAGATACGCAGTATTTT
TRBV29-1	NA	TRBJ2-7	NA	CSVGGPGRTYEQYF	TGCAGCGTTGGAGGGCCAGGGAGGACCTACGAGCAGTACTTC
TRBV9	NA	TRBJ1-1	many	CASSVVRDLTEAFF	TGTGCCAGCAGCGTAGTGAGGGATCTCACTGAAGCTTTCTTT
TRBV28	TRBD1	TRBJ1-4	NA	CASSFSPTGVLFF	TGTGCCAGCAGTTTTTCCCCGACAGGGGTACTGTTTTTT
TRBV5-4	TRBD2	TRBJ2-5	many	CASRDGTSGLQETQYF	TGTGCCAGCAGGGACGGGACTAGCGGGCTCCAAGAGACCCAGTACTTC
TRBV3-1/TRBV3-2	TRBD1	TRBJ2-1	NA	CASSQGTGPRNEQFF	TGTGCCAGCAGCCAAGGGACAGGCCCTCGGAATGAGCAGTTCTTC
TRBV19	TRBD2	TRBJ2-3	NA	CASSPRLAGVADTQYF	TGTGCCAGTAGTCCCCGACTAGCGGGAGTCGCAGATACGCAGTATTTT
TRBV11-3	TRBD2	TRBJ2-1	NA	CASSLGWASGGDYNEQFF	TGTGCCAGCAGCTTAGGTTGGGCTAGCGGGGGGGATTACAATGAGCAGTTCTTC
TRBV19	NA	TRBJ1-2	once	CASSRSRDTANYGYTF	TGTGCCAGTAGTAGAAGCCGGGACACCGCTAACTATGGCTACACCTTC
TRBV19	NA	TRBJ2-1	once	CASSIDPPRNEQFF	TGTGCCAGTAGTATAGATCCCCCTCGCAATGAGCAGTTCTTC
TRBV3-1/TRBV3-2	TRBD1	TRBJ2-1	NA	CASSQVDATGKGRNEQFF	TGTGCCAGCAGCCAAGTTGACGCGACAGGGAAGGGGCGAAATGAGCAGTTCTTC
TRBV5-1	NA	TRBJ2-3	NA	CASSSVGRQGTTTDTQYF	TGCGCCAGCAGCTCCGTGGGTCGGCAGGGGACAACCACAGATACGCAGTATTTT
TRBV20-1	NA	TRBJ1-5	NA	CSATRGPQHF	TGCAGTGCTACCCGCGGGCCCCAGCATTTT
TRBV28	NA	TRBJ2-6	once	CASSLIGTPSSGANVLTF	TGTGCCAGCAGTTTAATTGGGACACCGAGCTCTGGGGCCAACGTCCTGACTTTC
TRBV3-1/TRBV3-2	TRBD2	TRBJ2-5	NA	CASSQVSLAGDRARETQYF	TGTGCCAGCAGCCAAGTCTCACTAGCGGGAGATCGAGCGCGGGAGACCCAGTACTTC
TRBV3-1/TRBV3-2	TRBD2	TRBJ2-3	NA	CASSLGLALSTDTQYF	TGTGCCAGCAGCCTGGGACTAGCTTTGAGCACAGATACGCAGTATTTT
TRBV5-4	TRBD2	TRBJ2-1	few	CASSSAGGTYNEQFF	TGTGCCAGCAGCTCTGCGGGGGGTACCTACAATGAGCAGTTCTTC
TRBV10-3	NA	TRBJ1-3	NA	CAIMQEAGNTIYF	TGTGCCATCATGCAGGAGGCTGGAAACACCATATATTTT
TRBV28	NA	TRBJ1-2	once	CASSSDSYGYTF	TGTGCCAGCAGTTCGGACAGCTATGGCTACACCTTC
TRBV10-2	TRBD2	TRBJ2-1	NA	CASSDFSGRVHGEQFF	TGCGCCAGCAGTGACTTTAGCGGGAGGGTACACGGTGAGCAGTTCTTC
TRBV10-3	TRBD1	TRBJ1-2	NA	CAISEDREVYGYTF	TGTGCCATCAGTGAGGACAGGGAGGTCTATGGCTACACCTTC
TRBV6-1	NA	TRBJ1-4	once	CASSEAGGPLNEKLFF	TGTGCCAGCAGTGAAGCGGGGGGACCGCTTAATGAAAAACTGTTTTTT
TRBV28	NA	TRBJ1-2	NA	CASGLVYGYTF	TGTGCCAGCGGCTTGGTCTATGGCTACACCTTC
TRBV24-1	NA	TRBJ1-1	few	CATMEGGNTEAFF	TGTGCCACCATGGAGGGCGGGAACACTGAAGCTTTCTTT
TRBV19	NA	TRBJ1-5	NA	CASRPVGGNQPQHF	TGTGCCAGTAGGCCAGTGGGAGGCAATCAGCCCCAGCATTTT
TRBV7-9	NA	TRBJ1-3	NA	CASSLTLRRVASGNTIYF	TGTGCCAGCAGCTTAACTCTCAGGAGGGTGGCCTCTGGAAACACCATATATTTT
TRBV19	TRBD2	TRBJ2-7	NA	CASSIGLAGALHGEQYF	TGTGCCAGTAGTATCGGGCTAGCGGGGGCCTTACATGGTGAGCAGTACTTC
TRBV19	TRBD1	TRBJ1-6	once	CASSIPRTGWGNSPLHF	TGTGCCAGTAGTATACCCCGGACAGGGTGGGGTAATTCACCCCTCCACTTT
TRBV19	NA	TRBJ2-2	few	CASSRENAGELFF	TGTGCCAGTAGTAGGGAGAACGCCGGGGAGCTGTTTTTT
TRBV5-8	NA	TRBJ1-5	NA	CASSLAQYSNQPQHF	TGTGCCAGCAGCTTGGCGCAGTATAGCAATCAGCCCCAGCATTTT
TRBV7-9	NA	TRBJ2-3	NA	CASSLVRQATTDTQYF	TGTGCCAGCAGCTTAGTAAGGCAGGCAACCACAGATACGCAGTATTTT
TRBV28	NA	TRBJ1-5	NA	CASSFFFEPQHF	TGTGCCAGCAGTTTCTTCTTTGAGCCCCAGCATTTT
TRBV11-2	NA	TRBJ2-5	NA	CASSPTQHPGLKTQYF	TGTGCCAGCAGCCCCACCCAACATCCGGGTTTGAAGACCCAGTACTTC
TRBV2	TRBD1	TRBJ1-4	NA	CASSQGAANEKLFF	TGTGCCAGCAGCCAGGGGGCGGCTAATGAAAAACTGTTTTTT
TRBV7-8	NA	TRBJ2-5	once	CASSSVTSQETQYF	TGTGCCAGCAGCTCCGTCACGAGTCAAGAGACCCAGTACTTC